The 23 T cell receptor beta chains listed next were all sequenced from one sample in a study of blood T cell repertoires in COVID-19. Some clones are missing from TCRdb's copy, which holds only in-frame ones; the method was immunoSEQ multiplex PCR. The sample has 260,000 or so clones; over 70% are singletons. The sample taken for sequencing was peripheral blood. These TCRs come from a man older than 75 with acute or convalescent COVID-19.

This sequence joins TRBV4-1 and TRBJ1-2, with D uncertain. Trimming removed 0 bases from V and 3 bases from J, with 14 bases in between. Germline V CDR1 and CDR2: MGHRA, YSYEKL. This CDR3 is 16 amino acids long. The DNA for the CDR3 is TGCGCCAGCAGCCAAGAGCCCGGGGTTGATTACTATGGCTACACCTTC. The encoded protein is CASSQEPGVDYYGYTF.

V is TRBV29-1 and J is TRBJ2-1, with D tentatively TRBD1 (6 bases). V was pared by 6 bases and J by 10 bases, with 16 bases between. CDR1 is SQVTM and CDR2 is ANQGSEA in the germline V gene. The CDR3 is made up of 12 amino acids. In nucleotides, the CDR3 is TGCAGCGTCAGAACAGGGCCCAACGAGCAGTTCTTC. This gives the protein CSVRTGPNEQFF.

The V call is TRBV18, the J call TRBJ2-5; 9 bases align to TRBD2. J gave up 1 base and V 3 bases, and 6 bases lay outside the gene matches. CDR1 KGHSH and CDR2 LQKENI come from the germline V gene. This CDR3 has 16 residues. The CDR3 nucleotides are TGTGCCAGCTCACCCCTAGGTAGCGGGGGCCAAGAGACCCAGTACTTC. As protein: CASSPLGSGGQETQYF.

The chain links TRBV5-6 to TRBJ2-5, with TRBD1 identical over 7 bases. The CDR3 is 14 amino acids. Trimming removed 0 bases from V and 6 bases from J; junction bases left unmatched: 5. From germline, CDR1 is SGHDT and CDR2 YYEEEE. CDR3 sequence (DNA): TGTGCCAGCAGCTTGGCCTCGACAGGGCAGACCCAGTACTTC. Its protein product is CASSLASTGQTQYF.

This chain joins TRBV6-1 and TRBJ1-5; 7 nucleotides align to TRBD1. V shed 3 bases and J 5 bases; nucleotides not matched to a gene: 7. CDR1 is MNHNS, CDR2 SASEGT, per germline. The CDR3 is made up of 15 amino acids. Here the CDR3 reads CASSEIGQVDQPQHF. The CDR3 DNA is TGTGCCAGCAGTGAGATAGGACAGGTAGATCAGCCCCAGCATTTT.

CDR3 in amino acids: CASSRPRTGSSLTEAFF. As DNA, the CDR3 is TGTGCCAGCAGCCGACCGAGGACAGGGTCGAGTTTAACTGAAGCTTTCTTT. The chain has TRBV3-1 (or the pseudogene TRBV3-2) and TRBJ1-1, with 8 bases fitting TRBD1. J gave up 5 bases and V 4 bases, and 15 bases lay outside the gene matches. The germline CDR1 and CDR2 sequences are LGHDT and YNNKEL (reference sequence). This CDR3 comprises 17 residues.

The chain combines TRBV20-1 with TRBJ2-7; D is unclear. CDR1 and CDR2 from the germline V gene are DFQATT and SNEGSKA (reference sequence). CDR3 length: 9 amino acids. The V and J ends lost 5 bases and 4 bases respectively, with 3 bases between them. The CDR3 region is CSASYEQYF. The CDR3 nucleotides are TGCAGTGCTTCATACGAGCAGTACTTC.

This clone turned up a few times. Other DNA sequences in this specimen translate into the identical CDR3. The genes are TRBV5-1 and TRBJ2-3; D is ambiguous. Trimming pared 2 bases from V and 2 bases from J, leaving 3 bases between. Germline V gene lookup returns CDR1 SGHRS and CDR2 YFSETQ. There are 12 residues in the CDR3. CDR3 sequence: CASSFLTDTQYF. The DNA of the CDR3 is TGCGCCAGCAGCTTTCTCACAGATACGCAGTATTTT.

The V gene is TRBV18, the J gene TRBJ2-3; a possible D gene is TRBD2 (6 bases). The germline V gene encodes CDR1 KGHSH and CDR2 LQKENI. The CDR3 has 13 residues. V lost 2 bases to trimming and J lost 7 bases, with 10 bases between them. The CDR3 spells CASSPSRTNTQYF. In DNA, the CDR3 is TGTGCCAGCTCACCATCCAGGACTAATACGCAGTATTTT.

This chain uses TRBV9 with TRBJ2-2, with a weak D call TRBD2 (6 bases). Trimming left V 0 bases short and J 1 base short, with 10 bases between. Germline values: CDR1 SGDLS, CDR2 YYNGEE. This CDR3 comprises 16 residues. CDR3 in DNA: TGTGCCAGCAGCGTAGGTGGAGCGGGGAACACCGGGGAGCTGTTTTTT. Amino acids: CASSVGGAGNTGELFF.

The gene calls are TRBV3-1 (or the pseudogene TRBV3-2) and TRBJ2-3; TRBD2 matches 11 bases. Germline assignment: CDR1 LGHDT and CDR2 YNNKEL (reference sequence). CDR3 length: 15 residues. V was clipped by 6 bases and J by 7 bases; unmatched bases: 9. The CDR3 coding sequence is TGTGCCAGCAGTGACGAACTAGCGGGAGTATATACGCAGTATTTT. Translated: CASSDELAGVYTQYF.

J is TRBJ1-2 and V is TRBV3-1 (or the pseudogene TRBV3-2); D may be TRBD1 (6 bases). Between the trimmed V and J ends, which lost 1 base and 8 bases, there was a span of 14 bases. CDR3 length: 14 amino acids. Germline V CDR1 and CDR2: LGHDT, YNNKEL (reference sequence). The CDR3 spells CASSQGQAFGGYTF. Written as DNA, the CDR3 is TGTGCCAGCAGCCAAGGACAGGCGTTTGGGGGCTACACCTTC.

V is TRBV6-5 and J is TRBJ2-5; 7 nucleotides line up with TRBD1. CDR1 and CDR2 from the germline V gene are MNHEY and SVGAGI. The CDR3 is made up of 16 amino acids. Germline trimming cut 2 bases from V and 5 bases from J; bases unmatched to any gene: 11. The CDR3 DNA reads TGTGCCAGCAGTTACGAGCCAGGGACAGCTATGGAGACCCAGTACTTC. Protein: CASSYEPGTAMETQYF.

The V and J genes are TRBV3-1 (or the pseudogene TRBV3-2) and TRBJ1-6; 12 positions match TRBD1. Germline values: CDR1 LGHDT, CDR2 YNNKEL (reference sequence). V was pared by 4 bases and J by 8 bases, with 6 bases of the junction left unmatched. This CDR3 contains 16 residues. The CDR3 region has the DNA TGTGCCAGCAGCCCCCGGGACAGGGGGCATTATTCACCCCTCCACTTT. Protein: CASSPRDRGHYSPLHF.

The rearrangement links TRBV2 to TRBJ1-6, with D possibly TRBD1 on 5 matching bases. Germline lookup yields CDR1 SNHLY and CDR2 FYNNEI. V was pared by 3 bases and J by 9 bases, with 15 bases between. The CDR3 totals 15 residues. This CDR3 is CASSESGLVGSPLHF. The DNA for the CDR3 is TGTGCCAGCAGTGAGTCAGGGTTGGTAGGTTCACCCCTCCACTTT. The variable domain in full, completed from reference TRBV2 and TRBJ1-6, reads EPEVTQTPSHQVTQMGQEVILRCVPISNHLYFYWYRQILGQKVEFLVSFYNNEISEKSEIFDDQFSVERPDGSNFTLKIRSTKLEDSAMYFCASSESGLVGSPLHFGNGTRLTVT.

The J gene is TRBJ2-1, the V gene TRBV11-1; 9 positions agree with TRBD1. The V and J ends lost 5 bases and 4 bases, in that order; junction bases with no gene match: 6. Germline values: CDR1 SGHAT, CDR2 FQDESV (reference sequence). CDR3 size: 15 residues. For the CDR3, the DNA is TGTGCCAGCAGCCTGGACAGGGGCGCGTACAATGAGCAGTTCTTC. Protein product: CASSLDRGAYNEQFF. Complete variable domain (other parts from reference TRBV11-1 and TRBJ2-1): EAEVAQSPRYKITEKSQAVAFWCDPISGHATLYWYRQILGQGPELLVQFQDESVVDDSQLPKDRFSAERLKGVDSTLKIQPAELGDSAMYLCASSLDRGAYNEQFFGPGTRLTVL.

This sequence joins TRBV5-1 and TRBJ2-7; 9 bases align to TRBD2. The CDR3 totals 17 residues. J lost 2 bases, V lost 4 bases, and 13 bases had no gene match. Germline CDR1 and CDR2: SGHRS and YFSETQ. CDR3 residues: CASSTYSGSGVPYEQYF. The CDR3 DNA is TGCGCCAGCAGCACCTATAGCGGGAGTGGAGTCCCCTACGAGCAGTACTTC. Variable domain in full (rest from reference TRBV5-1 and TRBJ2-7): KAGVTQTPRYLIKTRGQQVTLSCSPISGHRSVSWYQQTPGQGLQFLFEYFSETQRNKGNFPGRFSGRQFSNSRSEMNVSTLELGDSALYLCASSTYSGSGVPYEQYFGPGTRLTVT.

The rearrangement links TRBV6-2 or TRBV6-3 to TRBJ2-5; D remains ambiguous. Germline-derived CDR1 and CDR2 are MNHEY and SVGEGT. The CDR3 covers 17 residues. V was trimmed by 0 bases and J by 4 bases, leaving 18 bases between them. As DNA, the CDR3 is TGTGCCAGCAGTTACTCGAAGCAGGCCGAAGCATTAGAGACCCAGTACTTC. Its protein is CASSYSKQAEALETQYF.

The gene calls are TRBV27 and TRBJ2-1, with TRBD2 matching 8 bases. Per the germline V gene, CDR1 is MNHEY and CDR2 is SMNVEV (reference sequence). CDR3 length: 13 residues. Trimming took 4 bases from V and 10 from J; bases not matched to a gene: 6. CDR3 DNA: TGTGCCAGCAGTTGGGCCATAGCGGGAGAGCAGTTCTTC. This gives the protein CASSWAIAGEQFF.

The chain carries TRBV6-5 and TRBJ1-1, with 8 bases lining up with TRBD1. The CDR3 runs 15 residues. Unmatched junction bases numbered 2, after V lost 2 bases and J lost 0 bases. Per germline, CDR1 MNHEY and CDR2 SVGAGI. The CDR3 nucleotides read TGTGCCAGCAGTTACCGGACAGGGATGAACACTGAAGCTTTCTTT. It translates to CASSYRTGMNTEAFF.

The rearrangement joins TRBV19 to TRBJ1-1; D unresolved. This CDR3 has 14 residues. V was trimmed by 3 bases and J by 1 base, leaving 9 bases between them. Germline values: CDR1 LNHDA, CDR2 SQIVND (reference sequence). CDR3 loop: CASSIYGSNTEAFF. In DNA, the CDR3 is TGTGCCAGTAGTATTTACGGTTCGAACACTGAAGCTTTCTTT.

V and J are TRBV7-9 and TRBJ2-3, with 7 bases that match TRBD2. V was pared by 11 bases and J by 8 bases, with 16 bases of the junction left unmatched. The germline CDR1 and CDR2 sequences are SEHNR and FQNEAQ (reference sequence). This CDR3 region has 14 residues. CDR3 nucleotide sequence: TGTGCCGGTAATATCGGGGAGGGAGGTGGTACGCAGTATTTT. It yields the protein CAGNIGEGGGTQYF.

The chain couples TRBV2 to TRBJ1-2; D is perhaps TRBD1 (5 bases). Germline values: CDR1 SNHLY, CDR2 FYNNEI. V gave up 6 bases and J gave up 4 bases, with 12 bases separating them. The CDR3 contains 13 residues. The CDR3 sequence: CASRPVGGYGYTF. Written as DNA, the CDR3 is TGTGCCAGCAGACCCGTCGGGGGCTATGGCTACACCTTC. Drawing the rest from reference TRBV2 and TRBJ1-2, the complete variable domain is EPEVTQTPSHQVTQMGQEVILRCVPISNHLYFYWYRQILGQKVEFLVSFYNNEISEKSEIFDDQFSVERPDGSNFTLKIRSTKLEDSAMYFCASRPVGGYGYTFGSGTRLTVV.